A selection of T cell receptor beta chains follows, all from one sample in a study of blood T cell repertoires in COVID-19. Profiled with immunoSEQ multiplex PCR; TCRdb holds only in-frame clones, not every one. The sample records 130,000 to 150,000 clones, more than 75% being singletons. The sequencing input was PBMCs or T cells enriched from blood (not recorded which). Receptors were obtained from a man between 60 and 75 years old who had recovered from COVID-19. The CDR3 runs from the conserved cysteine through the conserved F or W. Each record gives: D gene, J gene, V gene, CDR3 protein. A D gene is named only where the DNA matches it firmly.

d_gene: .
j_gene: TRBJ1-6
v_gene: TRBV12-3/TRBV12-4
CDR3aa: CASRLGVSPLHF

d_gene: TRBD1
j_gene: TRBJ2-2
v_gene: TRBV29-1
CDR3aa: CSGTYRGNTGELFF

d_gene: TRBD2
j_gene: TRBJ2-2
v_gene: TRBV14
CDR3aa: CASAGVTRAGELFF

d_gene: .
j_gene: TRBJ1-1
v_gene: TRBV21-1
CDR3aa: CASSPLDRGRTEAFF

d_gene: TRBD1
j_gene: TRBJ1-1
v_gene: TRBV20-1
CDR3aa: CSAGQGEAFF

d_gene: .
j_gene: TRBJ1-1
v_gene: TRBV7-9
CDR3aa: CASSLERETEAFF

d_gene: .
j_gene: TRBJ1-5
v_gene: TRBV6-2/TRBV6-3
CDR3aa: CASSRPWGLGNQPQHF

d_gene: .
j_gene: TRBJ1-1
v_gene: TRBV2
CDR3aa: CASPQNTEAFF

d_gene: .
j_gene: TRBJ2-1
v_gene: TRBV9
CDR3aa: CASSAGEEVYNEQFF

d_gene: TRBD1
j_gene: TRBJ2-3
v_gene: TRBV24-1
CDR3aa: CATSETGDGSTDTQYF

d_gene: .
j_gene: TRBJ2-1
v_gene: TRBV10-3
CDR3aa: CAISSWESGNEQFF

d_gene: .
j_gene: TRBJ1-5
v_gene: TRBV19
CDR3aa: CASSIENQPQHF

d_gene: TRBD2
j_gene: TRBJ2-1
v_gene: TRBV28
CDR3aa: CASSLVRAGGTNEQFF

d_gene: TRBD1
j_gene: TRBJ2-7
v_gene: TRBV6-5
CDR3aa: CASRQGAREQYF

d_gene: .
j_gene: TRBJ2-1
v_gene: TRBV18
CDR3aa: CASSPLYSGSYNEQFF

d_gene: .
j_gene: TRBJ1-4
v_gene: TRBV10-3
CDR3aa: CAISESGTSTNEKLFF

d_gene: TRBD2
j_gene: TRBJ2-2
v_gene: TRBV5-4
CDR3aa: CASSRGLAGGDTGELFF

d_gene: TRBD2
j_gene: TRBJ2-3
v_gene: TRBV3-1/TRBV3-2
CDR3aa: CASTPTSGGTDTQYF

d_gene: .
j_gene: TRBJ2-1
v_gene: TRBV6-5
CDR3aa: CASSYSRGRDYNEQFF

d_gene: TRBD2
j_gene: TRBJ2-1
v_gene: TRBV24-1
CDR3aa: CATSDAPGTSGYNEQFF

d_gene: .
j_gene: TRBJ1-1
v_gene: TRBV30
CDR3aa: CAWSPGAGQPFF

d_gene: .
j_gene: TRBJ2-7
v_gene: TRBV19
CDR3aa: CASSDTQISYEQYF

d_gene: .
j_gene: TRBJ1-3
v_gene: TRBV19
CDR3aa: CASSMAGSGGVVNTIYF

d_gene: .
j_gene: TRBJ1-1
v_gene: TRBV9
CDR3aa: CASSVHRENTEAFF

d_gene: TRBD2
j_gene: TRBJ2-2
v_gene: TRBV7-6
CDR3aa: CASSLEASGRGELFF

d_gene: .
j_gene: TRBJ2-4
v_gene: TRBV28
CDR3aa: CASGVLGGSKNIQYF

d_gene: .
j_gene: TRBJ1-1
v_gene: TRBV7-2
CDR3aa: CASSSGDWVNTEAFF

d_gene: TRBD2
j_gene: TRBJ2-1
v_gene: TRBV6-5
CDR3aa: CASRSGGANYNEQFF